These 30 T cell receptor beta chains were all obtained from the same sample, sequenced in a study of early T cells in non-severe SARS-CoV-2 infection. One entry per CDR3 protein results from TCRdb running MiXCR on the 5' RACE reads. The sample holds about 83,000 distinct CDR3 sequences; roughly an eighth are singletons and the top ten take roughly 1.4%. What was sequenced was whole blood. These receptors were obtained from an adult who was a healthcare worker with PCR-confirmed SARS-CoV-2 infection or an uninfected control (not recorded which).

This clonotype has ten or more counts. This chain links TRBV7-2 with TRBJ1-2; 7 nucleotides line up with TRBD1. J lost 4 bases, V lost 1 base, and 6 bases had no gene match. Germline CDR1 reads SGHTA; CDR2 reads FQGNSA. There are 15 residues in the CDR3. CDR3 nucleotides: TGTGCCAGCAGCTTAGATCGGGACAGCCTCTATGGCTACACCTTC. Translation gives CASSLDRDSLYGYTF.

This clonotype was recorded at least ten times. The rearrangement joins TRBV20-1 to TRBJ2-3, with TRBD1 as a possible D gene (6 bases). The V gene lost 4 bases and the J gene lost 1 base, with 12 bases spanning the gap. The length of the CDR3 is 14 residues. From germline, CDR1 is DFQATT and CDR2 SNEGSKA (reference sequence). CDR3 loop: CSAIQGLGTDTQYF. The CDR3 nucleotides are TGCAGTGCTATACAGGGATTGGGCACAGATACGCAGTATTTT.

In this sample, this clonotype turned up many times. The chain joins TRBV19 to TRBJ1-1; tentative D call: TRBD1 (6 bases). Germline V lookup: CDR1 LNHDA, CDR2 SQIVND (reference sequence). Trimming removed 6 bases from V and 0 bases from J, with 11 bases in between. This CDR3 contains 14 residues. CDR3 in amino acids: CASSEEGVNTEAFF. In DNA form, the CDR3 reads TGTGCCAGTAGCGAGGAGGGGGTGAACACTGAAGCTTTCTTT.

The V call is TRBV28, the J call TRBJ2-7; D may be TRBD1 (6 bases). Germline-derived CDR1 and CDR2 are MDHEN and SYDVKM. This CDR3 has 13 residues. With 8 bases removed from V and 2 bases from J, the gap between germline ends came to 13 bases. This chain's CDR3 is CASSTGSTYEQYF. CDR3 DNA sequence: TGTGCCAGCTCTACAGGGTCTACCTACGAGCAGTACTTC.

The V gene is TRBV10-2, the J gene TRBJ2-1; 13 bases are shared with TRBD2. The CDR3 length is 18 residues. Per the germline V gene, CDR1 is WSHSY and CDR2 is SAAADI. V shed 1 base and J 5 bases; nucleotides not matched to a gene: 8. CDR3 loop: CASSEWVGLAGFNNEQFF. The CDR3 region has the DNA TGCGCCAGCAGTGAGTGGGTGGGACTAGCGGGGTTTAACAATGAGCAGTTCTTC.

Only a few counts were recorded for this clonotype. The V gene is TRBV5-1, the J gene TRBJ2-4; no clear D. The CDR3 length is 16 residues. CDR1 and CDR2 from the germline V gene are SGHRS and YFSETQ. Trimming shortened V by 2 bases and J by 0 bases, and 12 bases separated the two germline ends. The CDR3 nucleotides read TGCGCCAGCAGCTTCGGCTGGCCACTAGCCAAAAACATTCAGTACTTC. It specifies CASSFGWPLAKNIQYF.

This clonotype has only a few counts. The V call is TRBV5-1, the J call TRBJ2-1; no clear D. This CDR3 spans 15 amino acids. Between the trimmed V and J ends, which lost 0 bases and 6 bases, there was a span of 13 bases. Germline CDR1 SGHRS, CDR2 YFSETQ. CDR3 sequence reads: CASSLAEVISNEQFF. In DNA form, the CDR3 reads TGCGCCAGCAGCTTGGCTGAGGTGATATCCAATGAGCAGTTCTTC.

This clonotype turned up a few times. The V call is TRBV6-1, the J call TRBJ2-5; no reliable D call. The CDR3 sequence is 17 residues long. Germline CDR1 is MNHNS and CDR2 is SASEGT. With 2 bases removed from V and 6 bases from J, the gap between germline ends came to 22 bases. The chain's CDR3 is CASSERWKGWGWKTQYF. The CDR3, as DNA: TGTGCCAGCAGTGAAAGATGGAAGGGATGGGGTTGGAAGACCCAGTACTTC.

The table lists this clonotype with many counts. This chain links TRBV24-1 with TRBJ1-6; maybe TRBD1 (5 bases). Deletions cut 12 bases from V and 7 bases from J, with 18 bases between. CDR1 and CDR2 from the germline V gene are KGHDR and SFDVKD. The CDR3 length is 14 residues. Written as DNA, the CDR3 is TGTGCCGTGACCCTAATGGGGCCGAATTCACCCCTCCACTTT. Translated: CAVTLMGPNSPLHF.

This clonotype was recorded many times. V usage is TRBV7-9 and J usage is TRBJ1-1; 8 bases are shared with TRBD1. Germline trimming cut 4 bases from V and 1 base from J; bases unmatched to any gene: 5. Germline V gene lookup returns CDR1 SEHNR and CDR2 FQNEAQ (reference sequence). The CDR3 extends over 15 amino acids. The CDR3 region has the DNA TGTGCCAGCAGCTCGAGACAGGGGACGAACACTGAAGCTTTCTTT. Amino acids: CASSSRQGTNTEAFF.

The J gene is TRBJ2-7, the V gene TRBV10-3; possibly TRBD2 for D (6 bases). The CDR3 runs 9 residues. V shed 11 bases and J shed 4 bases, with 6 bases lying between them. In germline, CDR1 is ENHRY, CDR2 SYGVKD. The CDR3 DNA reads TGTGCCGCGGGGTACGAGCAGTACTTC. Translating it yields CAAGYEQYF.

This clonotype was recorded a few times. This chain uses TRBV7-9 with TRBJ1-4; 8 bases fit TRBD1. V gave up 0 bases and J gave up 8 bases; unmatched junction bases: 8. CDR1 and CDR2 from the germline V gene are SEHNR and FQNEAQ (reference sequence). This CDR3 contains 16 residues. The CDR3 region is CASSLATGGTWEKLFF. The CDR3 DNA follows: TGTGCCAGCAGCTTAGCCACAGGGGGAACTTGGGAAAAACTGTTTTTT.

This clonotype has just a few counts. The chain carries TRBV11-2 and TRBJ2-1; 7 positions match TRBD2. Germline loops: CDR1 SGHAT, CDR2 FQNNGV. Losses at the gene ends were 1 base for V and 0 bases for J; bases not matched to a gene: 6. The CDR3 covers 17 residues. The CDR3 loop is CASSLGTRFNSYNEQFF. CDR3 in DNA: TGTGCCAGCAGCTTAGGGACTAGGTTCAACTCCTACAATGAGCAGTTCTTC.

This clonotype was picked up many times. V and J are TRBV12-5 and TRBJ2-1; 9 nucleotides agree with TRBD1. Trimming at V came to 5 bases and at J to 0 bases, leaving 11 bases not matched to a gene. The CDR3 extends over 18 amino acids. The germline V gene encodes CDR1 LGHNT and CDR2 FRNRAP. The CDR3 sequence: CASGPDRGQASSYNEQFF. Here the CDR3 DNA reads TGTGCTAGTGGTCCGGACAGGGGCCAAGCTAGCTCCTACAATGAGCAGTTCTTC.

This clonotype was detected ten times or more. The chain has TRBV20-1 and TRBJ1-4; TRBD1 is a possible D gene (5 bases). Trimming shortened V by 3 bases and J by 4 bases, and 15 bases separated the two germline ends. The CDR3 runs 15 residues. Germline V CDR1 and CDR2: DFQATT, SNEGSKA (reference sequence). CDR3 in amino acids: CSARPPGRINEKLFF. In nucleotides, the CDR3 is TGCAGTGCTAGGCCCCCGGGACGGATTAATGAAAAACTGTTTTTT.

This chain joins TRBV6-4 and TRBJ1-2; 7 bases fit TRBD1. This CDR3 contains 15 residues. V lost 3 bases and J lost 8; bases outside the gene matches: 12. CDR1 and CDR2 (germline): MRHNA, SNTAGT. The CDR3 DNA is TGTGCCAGCAGTGAAGCGTCTCAGGGGGGTACCGGCTACACCTTC. This sequence encodes CASSEASQGGTGYTF.

This clonotype was counted many times. The rearrangement uses TRBV29-1 and TRBJ1-1; TRBD1 matches at 12 bases. Germline loops: CDR1 SQVTM, CDR2 ANQGSEA. The CDR3 contains 18 residues. Trimming removed 0 bases from V and 5 bases from J; junction bases left unmatched: 13. In nucleotides, the CDR3 is TGCAGCGTTGAAGAGGCAGTGGGACAGGGGGCCTCCGTGACTGAAGCTTTCTTT. Its protein product is CSVEEAVGQGASVTEAFF.

The genes are TRBV6-2 or TRBV6-3 and TRBJ2-1; 9 bases map to TRBD2. This CDR3 has 13 residues. Germline CDR1 MNHEY, CDR2 SVGEGT. Trimming removed 5 bases from V and 8 bases from J; junction bases left unmatched: 4. DNA of the CDR3: TGTGCCAGCAGTGGAGCGGGGGGTTATGAGCAGTTCTTC. Amino acid sequence: CASSGAGGYEQFF.

This clonotype was seen a few times. The chain uses TRBV30 and TRBJ2-3, with TRBD2 matching 10 bases. CDR1 GTSNPN and CDR2 SVGIG come from the germline V gene (reference sequence). The junction had 2 bases not matched to a gene; V was cut back by 4 bases and J by 1 base. CDR3 length: 14 amino acids. The CDR3 nucleotides read TGTGCCTGGAACCTAGCGGGGGGCACAGATACGCAGTATTTT. It is translated as CAWNLAGGTDTQYF.

This sequence joins TRBV10-3 and TRBJ2-1; TRBD2 agrees at 9 bases. Looked up from germline, CDR1 is ENHRY and CDR2 is SYGVKD. The CDR3 covers 14 residues. J lost 8 bases, V lost 6 bases, and 8 bases had no gene match. The CDR3 spells CAISLRGGVDEQFF. The CDR3 DNA sequence: TGTGCCATCAGCTTGCGGGGGGGTGTCGATGAGCAGTTCTTC.

The chain combines TRBV6-2 or TRBV6-3 with TRBJ1-5; no reliable D call. CDR3 length equals 12 residues. Between the trimmed V and J ends, which lost 6 bases and 4 bases, there was a span of 7 bases. Germline V gene sequence: CDR1 MNHEY, CDR2 SVGEGT. In DNA form, the CDR3 reads TGTGCCAGCAGCCACGATAATCAGCCCCAGCATTTT. Protein product: CASSHDNQPQHF.

Only a few counts were recorded for this clonotype. The chain employs TRBV27 and TRBJ1-2; TRBD1 matches 8 bases. J was trimmed by 8 bases and V by 6 bases; bases with no gene match: 11. Germline CDR1 reads MNHEY; CDR2 reads SMNVEV (reference sequence). CDR3 size: 14 residues. The chain's CDR3 is CASRSTGGIYGYTF. The CDR3 DNA follows: TGTGCCAGCAGATCTACAGGGGGTATCTACGGCTACACCTTC.

This clonotype came up a few times. CDR3 coding DNA: TGTGCCAGCAGCCCGGGGGACTCGAGGTCTTACCGCGGGGAGCAGTTCTTC. This codes for CASSPGDSRSYRGEQFF. The rearrangement links TRBV7-2 to TRBJ2-1; D perhaps matches TRBD2 (6 bases). CDR1 is SGHTA and CDR2 is FQGNSA in the germline V gene. The CDR3 is 17 amino acids. V was clipped by 5 bases and J by 10 bases, with 27 bases between them.

The chain recombines TRBV6-2 or TRBV6-3 with TRBJ2-1; 7 nucleotides align to TRBD1. Germline CDR1 MNHEY, CDR2 SVGEGT. Losses at the gene ends were 5 bases for V and 3 bases for J; bases not matched to a gene: 10. The CDR3 runs to 16 residues. The CDR3 region has the DNA TGTGCCAGCAGTCGGACCAGACAGGGTTACTACAATGAGCAGTTCTTC. Protein sequence: CASSRTRQGYYNEQFF.

This clonotype has more than one count but fewer than ten. The gene calls are TRBV6-2 or TRBV6-3 and TRBJ2-3; D is tentatively TRBD1 or TRBD2 (5 bases each). CDR1 MNHEY and CDR2 SVGEGT come from the germline V gene. Trimming took off 6 bases at V and 3 bases at J, with 16 bases between the two ends. This CDR3 contains 15 residues. CDR3 sequence: CASSPTYRTTDTQYF. In DNA, the CDR3 is TGTGCCAGCAGCCCCACTTACAGGACTACAGATACGCAGTATTTT.

The chain has TRBV6-5 and TRBJ2-5; no clear D gene. V was pared by 5 bases and J by 5 bases, with 6 bases between. The CDR3 has 11 amino acids. Germline lookup yields CDR1 MNHEY and CDR2 SVGAGI. CDR3 residues: CASSHRETQYF. CDR3 in DNA: TGTGCCAGCAGTCATCGGGAGACCCAGTACTTC.

This clonotype has at least ten counts. CDR3 amino acids: CASSLNWDRGPDTQYF. The CDR3 DNA reads TGTGCCAGCAGCTTAAACTGGGACAGGGGCCCAGATACGCAGTATTTT. This chain links TRBV7-2 with TRBJ2-3, with TRBD1 identical over 10 bases. With V trimmed by 2 bases and J by 4 bases, 6 bases remained unmatched. Germline lookup yields CDR1 SGHTA and CDR2 FQGNSA. The CDR3 is made up of 16 amino acids.

This clonotype was observed a few times. J is TRBJ1-1 and V is TRBV30; TRBD1 agrees at 8 bases. Germline-derived CDR1 and CDR2 are GTSNPN and SVGIG (reference sequence). The CDR3 spans 14 residues. V shed 0 bases, J shed 1 base, and the junction held 1 base outside the gene matches. CDR3 sequence (DNA): TGTGCCTGGAGTGTCGGACAGGGGAACACTGAAGCTTTCTTT. This gives the protein CAWSVGQGNTEAFF.

The genes are TRBV7-8 and TRBJ1-2; unclear D gene. V lost 5 bases to trimming and J lost 4 bases, with 11 bases between them. The CDR3 totals 13 residues. Germline lookup yields CDR1 SGHVS and CDR2 FQNEAQ. The DNA of the CDR3 is TGTGCCAGCAGCGAGCAGACAAGCTATGGCTACACCTTC. Translating it yields CASSEQTSYGYTF.

This clonotype was counted between two and nine times. The rearrangement links TRBV20-1 to TRBJ2-5; 10 positions agree with TRBD2. Trimming cost V 5 bases and J 4 bases; bases outside gene matches: 4. Germline assignment: CDR1 DFQATT and CDR2 SNEGSKA (reference sequence). The CDR3 runs to 13 residues. The CDR3 here is CSAQRGGIETQYF. In DNA, the CDR3 is TGCAGTGCTCAGCGGGGGGGCATAGAGACCCAGTACTTC.